Below, one T cell receptor beta chain is given with its context. This clone was recorded only once. What antigen it recognizes has not been identified. The sample holds no much larger clone one base away, and base qualities are not on file. The data stem from a study of T cells in tuberculosis (dated by TCRdb to the late 2010s). Background on the whole study: The study combined CD1B tetramers and high-throughput TCR immunosequencing to characterize T cells specific for the mycobacterial lipid antigen glucose monomycolate (GMM). With approximately 11 people per group, a South African clinical cohort compared IGRA-negative adolescents, IGRA-positive adolescents with latent tuberculosis, and adults with active tuberculosis. Active tuberculosis patient PBMC were archived before or within 7 days of starting standard anti-tuberculosis treatment. The investigation overall reported the following: With the diverse GMM-specific repertoire as input, a classifier achieved more than 85% accuracy (AUROC 0.75 to 0.95), whereas GEM motif frequencies as input gave approximately 70% accuracy. Which clinical samples got chosen depended on the availability of cryopreserved specimens, and the active tuberculosis cases were adults, whereas the controls were adolescents. Smaller NN-distances were partly driven by shorter CDR3-alpha lengths in active tuberculosis patients, and statistical significance was not reached for the TCR-beta difference. Active tuberculosis TCR-alpha repertoires showed smaller mean NN-distances to GMM-specific TCRs than IGRA-negative controls, suggesting clonal expansion of these TCRs.

Taken with the paper, the label for time point translates to: new active TB diagnosis, blood taken before or within 7 days of starting treatment. Patients with active tuberculosis were defined as newly diagnosed, HIV-seronegative South African adults aged 18 years or older. Confirmation of active tuberculosis came from positive sputum smear microscopy and/or a positive M. tuberculosis culture. Immunosequencing of unsorted cryopreserved PBMC covered, on average, around 99,000 T cells per clinical donor. The immunoSEQ multiplex PCR assay was used to generate TCR libraries, with TCR-beta and/or TCR-alpha/delta assays applied to each sample. The amplified TCR libraries were sequenced using the Illumina high-throughput platform. Turning to the authors' computational methods: Clustering and dimensionality reduction relied on pairwise TCRdist distances among GMM-specific receptors from T cells that were either sorted ex vivo or expanded in vitro. Each clinical repertoire received a mean NN-distance score, defined as the average TCRdist to the nearest 10% of tetramer-positive reference sequences. GEM TCR motif frequency was calculated as the fraction of unique TCRs that matched known GEM sequences in V/J usage and CDR3 length. Active tuberculosis was classified by linear discriminant analysis with leave-one-out cross-validation, implemented in scikit-learn. TCRdb took this table from immuneACCESS and kept in-frame rearrangements with V and J called. Such tables lack part of the clones; where checked against another copy, unresolved V genes explain under half of the gap, and the rest is unexplained. D and trimming come from the DNA, and the V and J calls and clone size come from that table. The sample yields roughly 32,000 clones; more than 85% were counted once. Clones ranked in the top ten supply around 10% of the sample.

This TCR came from an adult with tuberculosis. The sequencing here drew on PBMCs, taken at tuberculosis diagnosis.

The CDR3 is CSVGETSGLHNEQFF. Read as DNA, the sequence is TGCAGCGTTGGGGAGACTAGTGGGCTCCACAATGAGCAGTTCTTC. Here the chain combines TRBV29-1 and TRBJ2-1; the D gene is possibly TRBD2, with 6 bases matching. Between the V and J ends, shortened by 4 bases and 5 bases respectively, the junction contains 18 bases. The CDR3 goes from the cysteine to the phenylalanine over 15 residues. Only the CDR3 DNA stays, 45 bases, in frame from base 1. For CDR1 and CDR2, the germline V gene lists SQVTM and ANQGSEA.